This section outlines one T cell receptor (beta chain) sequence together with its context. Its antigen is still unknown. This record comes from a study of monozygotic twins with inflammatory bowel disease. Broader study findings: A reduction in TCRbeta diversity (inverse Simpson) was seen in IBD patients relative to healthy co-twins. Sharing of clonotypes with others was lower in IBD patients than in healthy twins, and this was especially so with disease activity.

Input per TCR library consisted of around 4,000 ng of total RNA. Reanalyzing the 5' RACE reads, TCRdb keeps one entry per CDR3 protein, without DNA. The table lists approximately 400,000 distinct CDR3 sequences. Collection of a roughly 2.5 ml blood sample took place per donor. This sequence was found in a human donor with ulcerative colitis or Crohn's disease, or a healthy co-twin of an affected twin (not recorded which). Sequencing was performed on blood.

The CDR3 reads CASSQGGFDTQYF. The V and J genes are TRBV3-1 and TRBJ2-3. Germline CDR1 is LGHDT and CDR2 is YNNKEL (reference sequence). The CDR3 covers 13 residues.